Ten or more counts support the clone carrying this TCR beta chain. Its antigen is still unknown. Breast cancer patients provided tissue from their axillary draining lymph nodes. This CDR3 spans 14 amino acids. Trimming cost V 2 bases and J 6 bases, with 12 bases left between them. CDR1 MGHRA and CDR2 YSYEKL come from the germline V gene. TCRdb passed the multiplex PCR reads through MiXCR, listing each CDR3 protein once. Of about 130,000 distinct CDR3 sequences listed, around 21% are singletons. This entry is derived from a study of breast tumors, draining lymph nodes, adjacent tissues. Study-wide points: Luminal-like breast cancer showed significantly higher tumor–nontumor repertoire similarity than basal-like.

Source material: axillary lymph node tissue. This rearrangement joins TRBV4-1 to TRBJ2-3; perhaps TRBD2 as D (5 bases). The clonotype originates from a female donor with breast cancer. Some clones in this sample may be carry-over from other donors' samples. The CDR3 protein is CASSQSGGMDTQYF. Written as DNA, the CDR3 is TGCGCCAGCAGCCAATCCGGAGGCATGGATACGCAGTATTTT.